The T cell receptor (beta chain) described here comes from a study of breast tumors, draining lymph nodes, adjacent tissues. General observations from the study: Tumor and nontumor repertoires were significantly more similar in luminal-like than in basal-like breast cancer. Tumor repertoires ranked between lymph nodes and nontumor tissue in diversity, with V and J gene preferences.

There are 14 residues in the CDR3. Germline values: CDR1 LNHNV, CDR2 YYDKDF (reference sequence). Trimming removed 0 bases at V and 6 bases at J, with 8 bases between. A note on this clonotype: Its antigen is currently unknown.

TCRdb recomputed calls from the multiplex PCR reads with MiXCR, one row per CDR3 protein. The sample shows 30,000 to 40,000 distinct CDR3 sequences, roughly 32% of them seen only once. This clonotype originated in a female donor with breast cancer. Some clones in this sample may be carry-over from other donors' samples. V gene TRBV15 combines with J gene TRBJ2-2; D call uncertain. Sequencing was performed on breast tumor tissue. In DNA form, the CDR3 reads TGTGCCACCAGCAGAGAACCTGATCCCGGGGAGCTGTTTTTT. This encodes CATSREPDPGELFF. The full variable domain, rest sourced from reference TRBV15 and TRBJ2-2, is DAMVIQNPRYQVTQFGKPVTLSCSQTLNHNVMYWYQQKSSQAPKLLFHYYDKDFNNEADTPDNFQSRRPNTSFCFLDIRSPGLGDTAMYLCATSREPDPGELFFGEGSRLTVL.